Included here is one T cell receptor (beta chain) sequence, with context. The antigen is unknown. Looked up from germline, CDR1 is SGHRS and CDR2 is YFSETQ. The ends were cut back, 2 bases at V and 7 bases at J, with 12 bases in the middle. The CDR3 has 13 residues. The sample comes from a study of T cell responses to AZD1222 COVID-19 vaccine. Background on the study: Second-dose intervals of approximately 4 or approximately 12 weeks were pooled.

Here immunoSEQ multiplex PCR was the method, and the copy in TCRdb shows in-frame clones only, minus some. The sample holds more than 100,000 clones, approximately 93% seen once. Study-level results: The study identified only five to seven AZD1222 recipients as seropositive at baseline. Once two AZD1222 doses were given, Spike-specific TCR breadth and depth went up. Mostly white British, mostly female donors; authors suggested clonal diversity may be underestimated.

This sequence originates from an adult in good health. The starting material was peripheral blood, obtained on day 0 of AZD1222 vaccination. This sequence joins TRBV5-1 and TRBJ1-2; tentative D call: TRBD1 (6 bases). Written as DNA, the CDR3 is TGCGCCAGCAGCTTTTCCTCAGGGGCTGGCTACACCTTC. This gives the protein CASSFSSGAGYTF.